A selection of T cell receptor beta chains follows, all from one sample in a study of breast tumors, draining lymph nodes, adjacent tissues. MiXCR, run by TCRdb on the multiplex PCR reads, gives a single entry per CDR3 protein. The sample consists of more than 85,000 distinct CDR3 sequences, 20% to 25% of them appearing once. Sequencing input: axillary lymph node tissue. The receptors here all came from a female donor with breast cancer. Some clones in this sample may be carry-over from other donors' samples. The CDR3 runs from the conserved cysteine through the conserved F or W. D genes are given only for firm matches. Size is stated as once, few or many counts, or a class when the clone is expanded.

>TRBV5-8|NA|TRBJ1-3|many|14
CASSLDTGGNTIYF
TGTGCCAGCAGCTTGGATACAGGAGGAAACACCATATATTTT
>TRBV6-2/TRBV6-3|NA|TRBJ1-2|many|16
CASSSGRTGRIYGYTF
TGTGCCAGCAGTTCAGGGCGTACAGGGCGCATCTATGGCTACACCTTC
>TRBV7-9|NA|TRBJ2-5|many|15
CASSLWSGGAETQYF
TGTGCCAGCAGCTTATGGTCAGGCGGGGCTGAGACCCAGTACTTC
>TRBV7-2|NA|TRBJ2-1|many|12
CASSAGRYEQFF
TGTGCCAGCAGCGCGGGGAGGTATGAGCAGTTCTTC
>TRBV6-6|NA|TRBJ2-7|many|15
CASGLRTVEGWEQYF
TGTGCCAGCGGCCTAAGGACAGTAGAAGGATGGGAGCAGTACTTC
>TRBV11-1|NA|TRBJ2-7|many|14
CASSLGMSSYEQYF
TGTGCCAGCAGCTTAGGGATGAGCTCCTACGAGCAGTACTTC
>TRBV20-1|NA|TRBJ2-1|many|15
CSAPRIARSYNEQFF
TGCAGTGCCCCCCGGATAGCTCGCTCCTACAATGAGCAGTTCTTC
>TRBV5-1|TRBD1|TRBJ1-4|many|14
CASSMPGQLEKLFF
TGCGCCAGCAGCATGCCGGGACAGCTTGAAAAACTGTTTTTT
>TRBV7-2|TRBD1|TRBJ1-1|few|14
CASSRPTGGTEAFF
TGTGCCAGCAGCCGTCCTACAGGGGGCACTGAAGCTTTCTTT
>TRBV27|NA|TRBJ1-6|many|12
CASSPLNSPLHF
TGTGCCAGCAGTCCTTTGAATTCACCCCTCCACTTT
>TRBV19|TRBD2|TRBJ2-5|many|15
CASSMSSGVQETQYF
TGTGCCAGTAGTATGTCTAGCGGGGTCCAAGAGACCCAGTACTTC
>TRBV5-1|NA|TRBJ2-5|many|12
CASSLAGETQYF
TGCGCCAGCAGCTTGGCCGGTGAGACCCAGTACTTC
>TRBV20-1|TRBD1|TRBJ2-1|many|14
CSAVTGGPLNEQFF
TGCAGTGCTGTGACAGGGGGCCCCCTCAATGAGCAGTTCTTC
>TRBV6-5|NA|TRBJ1-3|many|16
CASSYSTSSSGNTIYF
TGTGCCAGCAGTTACTCTACATCGAGCTCTGGAAACACCATATATTTT
>TRBV5-1|NA|TRBJ2-1|many|15
CASSLEGGSYNEQFF
TGCGCCAGCAGCTTGGAAGGGGGCTCCTACAATGAGCAGTTCTTC